Sequencing of this T cell receptor beta chain was carried out in a study of blood T cell repertoires in COVID-19. Clones were sequenced by immunoSEQ multiplex PCR, and TCRdb holds only the in-frame ones, with some missing. The table lists under 200,000 clones, roughly 80% of them singletons, with approximately 3% in the top ten. Trimming cost V 0 bases and J 2 bases; bases outside gene matches: 5. CDR1 MNHEY and CDR2 SVGEGT come from the germline V gene. The CDR3 length is 16 residues. This clone was counted once. V is TRBV6-2 or TRBV6-3 and J is TRBJ2-5; 8 bases agree with TRBD2. The sequence was obtained from a woman between 55 and 75 years old who had recovered from COVID-19. Input material: PBMCs or T cells enriched from blood (not recorded which). In nucleotides, the CDR3 is TGTGCCAGCAGTTACTCGGTAGCGGGGCTTCAAGAGACCCAGTACTTC. This gives the protein CASSYSVAGLQETQYF.